These T cell receptor beta chains were read from a single sample in a study of shared clonotypes between healthy human individuals. Clones were sequenced by immunoSEQ multiplex PCR, and TCRdb holds only the in-frame ones, with some missing. This repertoire shows 2.5 million or so clones, about 92% found once; its top ten account for under 0.15%. The sequenced material came from naive CD4+ T cells sorted from blood. These receptors were collected from a man in his late teens or twenties in good health. The CDR3 runs from the conserved cysteine through the conserved F or W. Fields, in order: V gene, D gene, J gene, clone size, CDR3 DNA, CDR3 protein. A D gene is named only where the DNA matches it firmly. Clone size is stated in some rows and not others, as once, few, many or a class when expanded.

v_call: TRBV18; d_call: TRBD1; j_call: TRBJ1-5; clone_size: once; cdr3_nt: TGTGCCAGCTCACCAACTCCGGGACAGGGGGCACAGCCCCAGCATTTT; cdr3_aa: CASSPTPGQGAQPQHF
v_call: TRBV5-1; d_call: .; j_call: TRBJ2-5; clone_size: .; cdr3_nt: TGCGCCAGCAGCTTGGATGGGGGCAAACGGGAGACCCAGTACTTC; cdr3_aa: CASSLDGGKRETQYF
v_call: TRBV18; d_call: .; j_call: TRBJ1-2; clone_size: .; cdr3_nt: TGTGCCAGCTCACCCGCAGGACAGATCTATGGCTACACCTTC; cdr3_aa: CASSPAGQIYGYTF
v_call: TRBV25-1; d_call: TRBD1; j_call: TRBJ1-3; clone_size: once; cdr3_nt: TGTGCCAGCAGTGCCGCGACAGGGGTACACTCTGGAAACACCATATATTTT; cdr3_aa: CASSAATGVHSGNTIYF
v_call: TRBV2; d_call: TRBD1; j_call: TRBJ1-1; clone_size: few; cdr3_nt: TGTGCCAGCAGCATGGACAGGGGTGAAGCTTTCTTT; cdr3_aa: CASSMDRGEAFF
v_call: TRBV9; d_call: TRBD2; j_call: TRBJ2-3; clone_size: .; cdr3_nt: TGTGCCAGCAGCGTAGAGGGAGCGGGAGGGCCGGTAGATACGCAGTATTTT; cdr3_aa: CASSVEGAGGPVDTQYF
v_call: TRBV7-2; d_call: .; j_call: TRBJ1-6; clone_size: .; cdr3_nt: TGTGCCAGCAGCTCCCAGGGATTCAATTCACCCCTCCACTTT; cdr3_aa: CASSSQGFNSPLHF
v_call: TRBV6-1; d_call: TRBD1; j_call: TRBJ1-5; clone_size: .; cdr3_nt: TGTGCCAGCAAGAACAGGGGGATAAGCAATCAGCCCCAGCATTTT; cdr3_aa: CASKNRGISNQPQHF
v_call: TRBV11-2; d_call: .; j_call: TRBJ2-7; clone_size: .; cdr3_nt: TGTGCCAGCAGCTTAGACGGCAGGGGAGCGGAGGAGCAGTACTTC; cdr3_aa: CASSLDGRGAEEQYF
v_call: TRBV5-8; d_call: TRBD2; j_call: TRBJ2-1; clone_size: once; cdr3_nt: TGTGCCAGCAGCGAATACGCCGGGACTAGCGGGAGTGGTGAGCAGTTCTTC; cdr3_aa: CASSEYAGTSGSGEQFF
v_call: TRBV5-1; d_call: .; j_call: TRBJ2-7; clone_size: once; cdr3_nt: TGCGCCAGCAGAGTTGAACTTCTGGCGTCCTACGAGCAGTACTTC; cdr3_aa: CASRVELLASYEQYF
v_call: TRBV25-1; d_call: TRBD1; j_call: TRBJ2-3; clone_size: .; cdr3_nt: TGTGCCAGCAGTGATTCCGGACAGGGCGATACGCAGTATTTT; cdr3_aa: CASSDSGQGDTQYF
v_call: TRBV30; d_call: TRBD1; j_call: TRBJ1-2; clone_size: few; cdr3_nt: TGTGCCTGGAGTCCCCCCGACAGGGAGGATGGCTACACCTTC; cdr3_aa: CAWSPPDREDGYTF
v_call: TRBV15; d_call: .; j_call: TRBJ2-1; clone_size: .; cdr3_nt: TGTGCCACCAGCAGAGACAGTAGCTCCTACAATGAGCAGTTCTTC; cdr3_aa: CATSRDSSSYNEQFF
v_call: TRBV28; d_call: .; j_call: TRBJ2-6; clone_size: .; cdr3_nt: TGTGCCAGCAGTTCGGGTGGTGGGGCCAACGTCCTGACTTTC; cdr3_aa: CASSSGGGANVLTF
v_call: TRBV5-1; d_call: .; j_call: TRBJ2-3; clone_size: .; cdr3_nt: TGCGCCTCACAGAGGGGGGGTAACACAGATACGCAGTATTTT; cdr3_aa: CASQRGGNTDTQYF
v_call: TRBV6-6; d_call: TRBD1; j_call: TRBJ1-2; clone_size: .; cdr3_nt: TGTGCCAGCAGTGACGGACAGGACTATGGCTACACCTTC; cdr3_aa: CASSDGQDYGYTF
v_call: TRBV5-1; d_call: TRBD2; j_call: TRBJ2-1; clone_size: .; cdr3_nt: TGCGCCAGCAGCGTGGAAGCGGGGGCGACCTACAATGAGCAGTTCTTC; cdr3_aa: CASSVEAGATYNEQFF
v_call: TRBV18; d_call: .; j_call: TRBJ2-7; clone_size: once; cdr3_nt: TGTGCCAGCTCACGAGAAGGGGGGAGGCAGTACTTC; cdr3_aa: CASSREGGRQYF
v_call: TRBV5-1; d_call: TRBD2; j_call: TRBJ2-1; clone_size: .; cdr3_nt: TGCGCCAGCAGCTTAACGAGCGGGGCCCACAATGAGCAGTTCTTC; cdr3_aa: CASSLTSGAHNEQFF
v_call: TRBV23-1; d_call: TRBD1; j_call: TRBJ2-1; clone_size: .; cdr3_nt: TGCGCCAGCAGTCAATCTCGGGACAGGGTTAATGAGCAGTTCTTC; cdr3_aa: CASSQSRDRVNEQFF
v_call: TRBV2; d_call: TRBD2; j_call: TRBJ2-5; clone_size: .; cdr3_nt: TGTGCCAGCAGGAGCGGGGGCGTATTGACTGAGACCCAGTACTTC; cdr3_aa: CASRSGGVLTETQYF
v_call: TRBV6-6; d_call: .; j_call: TRBJ1-4; clone_size: .; cdr3_nt: TGTGCCAGCAGGGAGGGTCCTGCCACTAATGAAAAACTGTTTTTT; cdr3_aa: CASREGPATNEKLFF
v_call: TRBV6-5; d_call: .; j_call: TRBJ2-7; clone_size: once; cdr3_nt: TGTGCCAGCAGTCCGATGACAGGCTCCTACGAGCAGTACTTC; cdr3_aa: CASSPMTGSYEQYF
v_call: TRBV10-2; d_call: .; j_call: TRBJ2-7; clone_size: once; cdr3_nt: TGCGCCAGCAGCTCCTTCGGCCCCAACGAGCAGTACTTC; cdr3_aa: CASSSFGPNEQYF
v_call: TRBV5-1; d_call: .; j_call: TRBJ2-1; clone_size: .; cdr3_nt: TGCGCCAGCAGCTTGATAGGCTATGAGCAGTTCTTC; cdr3_aa: CASSLIGYEQFF
v_call: TRBV4-1; d_call: TRBD2; j_call: TRBJ2-7; clone_size: .; cdr3_nt: TGCGCCAGCAGCCAAGATACGCTAGCGGGGGTTATCTCCTACGAGCAGTACTTC; cdr3_aa: CASSQDTLAGVISYEQYF
v_call: TRBV6-5; d_call: .; j_call: TRBJ1-6; clone_size: few; cdr3_nt: TGTGCCAGCAGTTTCGGACGGACTTATAATTCACCCCTCCACTTT; cdr3_aa: CASSFGRTYNSPLHF
v_call: TRBV19; d_call: TRBD2; j_call: TRBJ2-5; clone_size: .; cdr3_nt: TGTGCCAGTAGTTGGGCGGGAGCGGGGGAGACCCAGTACTTC; cdr3_aa: CASSWAGAGETQYF
v_call: TRBV4-1; d_call: TRBD2; j_call: TRBJ2-3; clone_size: .; cdr3_nt: TGCGCCAGCAGCCAAGACGTTGCGGGGGTGAAAGATACGCAGTATTTT; cdr3_aa: CASSQDVAGVKDTQYF
v_call: TRBV5-1; d_call: TRBD2; j_call: TRBJ2-3; clone_size: .; cdr3_nt: TGCGCCAGCAGACCGGGACTAGCGTCTACAGATACGCAGTATTTT; cdr3_aa: CASRPGLASTDTQYF
v_call: TRBV19; d_call: .; j_call: TRBJ1-2; clone_size: .; cdr3_nt: TGTGCCAGTAGTGCCGGGACAACACCCTATGGCTACACCTTC; cdr3_aa: CASSAGTTPYGYTF
v_call: TRBV6-1; d_call: .; j_call: TRBJ2-7; clone_size: .; cdr3_nt: TGTGCCAGCAGTGTTACAGGCACAGCCTACGAGCAGTACTTC; cdr3_aa: CASSVTGTAYEQYF
v_call: TRBV7-2; d_call: TRBD2; j_call: TRBJ2-1; clone_size: once; cdr3_nt: TGTGCCAGCAGCTTAGCGCGGGGGACTTTCAATGAGCAGTTCTTC; cdr3_aa: CASSLARGTFNEQFF
v_call: TRBV28; d_call: .; j_call: TRBJ1-5; clone_size: .; cdr3_nt: TGTGCCAGCAGGAAACAGGGTATTGGTCAGCCCCAGCATTTT; cdr3_aa: CASRKQGIGQPQHF
v_call: TRBV9; d_call: .; j_call: TRBJ2-3; clone_size: .; cdr3_nt: TGTGCCAGCAGCGTTTGGGAATACGCCGACACAGATACGCAGTATTTT; cdr3_aa: CASSVWEYADTDTQYF
v_call: TRBV29-1; d_call: .; j_call: TRBJ1-2; clone_size: .; cdr3_nt: TGCAGCGTTGCCCAACAGGGAACAATTCATGGCTACACCTTC; cdr3_aa: CSVAQQGTIHGYTF
v_call: TRBV7-3; d_call: TRBD2; j_call: TRBJ2-1; clone_size: .; cdr3_nt: TGTGCCAGCAGCCTTGGACTAGCGGGGAACAATGAGCAGTTCTTC; cdr3_aa: CASSLGLAGNNEQFF
v_call: TRBV14; d_call: TRBD2; j_call: TRBJ2-3; clone_size: .; cdr3_nt: TGTGCCAGCAGCCTAGCGGGAGGTAGCACAGATACGCAGTATTTT; cdr3_aa: CASSLAGGSTDTQYF
v_call: TRBV30; d_call: TRBD1; j_call: TRBJ1-5; clone_size: .; cdr3_nt: TGTGCCTGGAACGGGGGACAGGGGGCCTTGCAGCCCCAGCATTTT; cdr3_aa: CAWNGGQGALQPQHF
v_call: TRBV5-6; d_call: TRBD2; j_call: TRBJ2-1; clone_size: .; cdr3_nt: TGTGCCAGCAGCTCGTTTGGACTAGCGGGGTTGATGAATGAGCAGTTCTTC; cdr3_aa: CASSSFGLAGLMNEQFF